This is a list of T cell receptor beta chains from one sample in a study of cytomegalovirus exposure and HLA in healthy donors. Clones were read by immunoSEQ multiplex PCR, and TCRdb kept only the in-frame ones, dropping some. This sample has 150,000 to 200,000 clones, with around four fifths found just once. The sequencing input was PBMCs. All receptors come from a female donor in good health and CMV-seronegative. Both conserved end residues are part of each CDR3. The D gene is left open where the match is weak. Some rows have no size entry. The others give once, few or many, or a class for an expanded clone.

TRBJ1-2	TRBV11-2	15	-	-	CASSLAGGSYYGYTF	TGCGCCAGCAGCTTAGCCGGGGGGAGTTACTATGGCTACACCTTC
TRBJ2-5	TRBV6-6	14	-	-	CASSSHRVGETQYF	TGTGCCAGCAGCTCCCACAGGGTAGGGGAGACCCAGTACTTC
TRBJ1-1	TRBV27	16	-	-	CASSLSPSTANTEAFF	TGTGCCAGCAGTTTATCCCCTTCCACAGCTAACACTGAAGCTTTCTTT
TRBJ2-2	TRBV5-1	14	-	-	CASSLARYTGELFF	TGCGCCAGCAGCTTGGCCAGGTACACCGGGGAGCTGTTTTTT
TRBJ1-1	TRBV4-1	16	-	-	CASSHGTGGFSTEAFF	TGCGCCAGCAGCCATGGGACCGGAGGGTTTTCCACTGAAGCTTTCTTT
TRBJ1-5	TRBV7-6	15	-	-	CASSLESGTGQPQHF	TGTGCCAGCAGCTTAGAATCAGGGACTGGGCAGCCCCAGCATTTT
TRBJ2-5	TRBV25-1	13	-	-	CASQRSGQETQYF	TGTGCTTCCCAAAGGTCGGGGCAAGAGACCCAGTACTTC
TRBJ2-2	TRBV30	13	-	-	CAWSLMGAGELFF	TGTGCCTGGAGTTTGATGGGGGCGGGGGAGCTGTTTTTT
TRBJ2-3	TRBV2	14	-	TRBD1	CASMRTGTADTQYF	TGTGCCAGCATGCGGACAGGGACAGCAGATACGCAGTATTTT
TRBJ2-1	TRBV28	15	-	TRBD1	CASSLDRNRYNEQFF	TGTGCCAGCAGTCTGGACAGGAACCGCTACAATGAGCAGTTCTTC
TRBJ1-2	TRBV5-6	16	-	TRBD1	CASSPGRGTGFYGYTF	TGTGCCAGCAGCCCCGGTCGGGGGACAGGCTTCTATGGCTACACCTTC
TRBJ2-1	TRBV10-3	15	-	TRBD2	CAISDRLAGDNEQFF	TGTGCCATCAGTGACAGACTAGCGGGAGACAATGAGCAGTTCTTC
TRBJ1-6	TRBV6-6	12	-	TRBD1	CASGGQGAPLHF	TGTGCCAGCGGGGGACAGGGGGCACCCCTCCACTTT
TRBJ2-2	TRBV18	18	-	TRBD1	CASSPRFTGGPDTGELFF	TGTGCCAGCTCACCTAGATTTACAGGGGGCCCGGACACCGGGGAGCTGTTTTTT
TRBJ2-3	TRBV5-4	16	few	TRBD2	CASRAGTSGGADTQYF	TGTGCCAGCAGGGCCGGGACTAGCGGGGGCGCAGATACGCAGTATTTT
TRBJ1-1	TRBV9	16	-	-	CASSVVGPGTNTEAFF	TGTGCCAGCAGCGTAGTGGGCCCTGGAACGAACACTGAAGCTTTCTTT
TRBJ2-5	TRBV18	15	-	TRBD1	CASSPLGTGLETQYF	TGTGCCAGCTCACCTCTCGGGACAGGGTTGGAGACCCAGTACTTC
TRBJ2-2	TRBV5-1	14	-	-	CASSLTGTTGELFF	TGCGCCAGCAGCTTGACAGGGACCACCGGGGAGCTGTTTTTT
TRBJ2-2	TRBV7-2	14	-	-	CASPFGENTGELFF	TGTGCCAGCCCCTTCGGTGAGAACACCGGGGAGCTGTTTTTT
TRBJ1-5	TRBV19	17	-	-	CASTSPPGTLLNQPQHF	TGTGCCAGTACCTCACCCCCGGGAACCCTCCTCAATCAGCCCCAGCATTTT
TRBJ1-1	TRBV9	14	-	-	CASSARTANTEAFF	TGTGCCAGCAGCGCACGGACAGCGAACACTGAAGCTTTCTTT
TRBJ1-1	TRBV7-2	15	-	-	CASSLGGEGYTEAFF	TGTGCCAGCAGCTTAGGCGGGGAGGGTTACACTGAAGCTTTCTTT
TRBJ1-1	TRBV11-3	13	-	-	CASGQSGSTEAFF	TGTGCCAGCGGACAGTCGGGGTCCACTGAAGCTTTCTTT
TRBJ2-7	TRBV11-2	12	-	-	CASSSQGYEQYF	TGTGCCAGCAGCTCACAGGGCTACGAGCAGTACTTC
TRBJ2-2	TRBV5-1	16	-	-	CASSLLGASNTGELFF	TGCGCCAGCAGCTTGCTAGGGGCATCGAACACCGGGGAGCTGTTTTTT
TRBJ1-4	TRBV5-1	17	-	TRBD1	CASSLAMGQPNNEKLFF	TGCGCCAGCAGCTTGGCAATGGGACAGCCTAATAATGAAAAACTGTTTTTT
TRBJ1-5	TRBV6-6	15	once	-	CASSYRQDSNQPQHF	TGTGCCAGCAGTTACCGGCAGGATAGCAATCAGCCCCAGCATTTT
TRBJ2-3	TRBV27	16	-	-	CASSLMGLTSTDTQYF	TGTGCCAGCAGTTTAATGGGCTTAACTAGCACAGATACGCAGTATTTT
TRBJ1-2	TRBV11-2	14	-	-	CASSWGPTNYGYTF	TGTGCCAGCAGCTGGGGCCCAACTAACTATGGCTACACCTTC
TRBJ2-7	TRBV7-4	15	-	TRBD2	CASSPLREGPYEQYF	TGTGCCAGCAGCCCCCTCCGGGAGGGCCCCTACGAGCAGTACTTC